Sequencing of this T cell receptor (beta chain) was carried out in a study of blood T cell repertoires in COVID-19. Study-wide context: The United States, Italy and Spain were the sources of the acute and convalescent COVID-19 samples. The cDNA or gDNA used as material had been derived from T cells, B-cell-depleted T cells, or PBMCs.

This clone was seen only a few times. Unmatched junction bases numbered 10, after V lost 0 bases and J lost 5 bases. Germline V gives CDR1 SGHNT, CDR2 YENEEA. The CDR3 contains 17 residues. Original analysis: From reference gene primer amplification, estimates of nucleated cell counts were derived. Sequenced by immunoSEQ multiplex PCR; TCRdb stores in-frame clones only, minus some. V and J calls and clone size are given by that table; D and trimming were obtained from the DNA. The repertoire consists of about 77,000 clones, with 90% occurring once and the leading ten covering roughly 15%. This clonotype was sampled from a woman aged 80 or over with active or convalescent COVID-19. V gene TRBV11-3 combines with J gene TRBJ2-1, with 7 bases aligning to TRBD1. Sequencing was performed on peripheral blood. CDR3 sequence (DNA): TGTGCCAGCAGCTTAGATTCACGGACAGGTCGGGACAATGAGCAGTTCTTC. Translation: CASSLDSRTGRDNEQFF.